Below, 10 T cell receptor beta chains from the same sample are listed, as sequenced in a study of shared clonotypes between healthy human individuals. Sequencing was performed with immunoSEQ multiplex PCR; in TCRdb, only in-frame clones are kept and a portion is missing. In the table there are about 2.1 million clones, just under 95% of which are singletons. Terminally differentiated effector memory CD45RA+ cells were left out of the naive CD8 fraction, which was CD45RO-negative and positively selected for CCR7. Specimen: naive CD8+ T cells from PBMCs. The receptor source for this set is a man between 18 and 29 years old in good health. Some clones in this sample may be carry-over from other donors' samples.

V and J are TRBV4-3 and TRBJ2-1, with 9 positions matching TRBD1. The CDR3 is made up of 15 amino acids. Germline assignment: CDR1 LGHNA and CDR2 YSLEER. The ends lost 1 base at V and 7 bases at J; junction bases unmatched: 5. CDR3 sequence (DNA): TGCGCCAGCAGCCAAGGGACAGGGGTGGGGAATGAGCAGTTCTTC. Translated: CASSQGTGVGNEQFF.

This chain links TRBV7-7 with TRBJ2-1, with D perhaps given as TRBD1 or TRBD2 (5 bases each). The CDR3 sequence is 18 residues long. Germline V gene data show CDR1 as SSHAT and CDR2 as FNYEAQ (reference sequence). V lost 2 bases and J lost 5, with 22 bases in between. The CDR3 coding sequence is TGTGCCAGCAGCTTATTCGTTTTCGGGACGCAGGACCACAATGAGCAGTTCTTC. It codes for CASSLFVFGTQDHNEQFF.

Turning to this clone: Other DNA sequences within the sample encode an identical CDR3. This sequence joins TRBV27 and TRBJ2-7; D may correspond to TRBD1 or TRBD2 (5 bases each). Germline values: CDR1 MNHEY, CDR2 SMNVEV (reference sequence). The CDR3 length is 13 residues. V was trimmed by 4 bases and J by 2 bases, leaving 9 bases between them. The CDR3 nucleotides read TGTGCCAGCAGTTGGGGACCAACCTACGAGCAGTACTTC. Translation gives CASSWGPTYEQYF.

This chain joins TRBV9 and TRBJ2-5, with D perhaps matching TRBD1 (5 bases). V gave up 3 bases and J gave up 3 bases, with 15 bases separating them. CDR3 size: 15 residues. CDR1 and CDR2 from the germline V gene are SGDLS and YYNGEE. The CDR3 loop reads CASSGSRSGKETQYF. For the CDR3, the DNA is TGTGCCAGCAGCGGGAGTAGGTCAGGGAAAGAGACCCAGTACTTC. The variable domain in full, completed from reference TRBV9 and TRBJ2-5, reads DSGVTQTPKHLITATGQRVTLRCSPRSGDLSVYWYQQSLDQGLQFLIQYYNGEERAKGNILERFSAQQFPDLHSELNLSSLELGDSALYFCASSGSRSGKETQYFGPGTRLLVL.

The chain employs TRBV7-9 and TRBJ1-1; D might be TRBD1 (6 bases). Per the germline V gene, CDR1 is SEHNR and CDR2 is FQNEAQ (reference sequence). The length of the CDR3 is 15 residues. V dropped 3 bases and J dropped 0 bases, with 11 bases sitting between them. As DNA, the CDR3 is TGTGCCAGCAGCTTCGTGGGACACATGAACACTGAAGCTTTCTTT. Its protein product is CASSFVGHMNTEAFF.

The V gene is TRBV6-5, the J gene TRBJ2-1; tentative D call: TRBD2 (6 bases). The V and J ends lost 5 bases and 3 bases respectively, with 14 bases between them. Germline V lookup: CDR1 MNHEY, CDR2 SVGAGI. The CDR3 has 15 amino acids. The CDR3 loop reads CASSPRDSGYNEQFF. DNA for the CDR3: TGTGCCAGCAGTCCTCGGGATAGCGGCTACAATGAGCAGTTCTTC.

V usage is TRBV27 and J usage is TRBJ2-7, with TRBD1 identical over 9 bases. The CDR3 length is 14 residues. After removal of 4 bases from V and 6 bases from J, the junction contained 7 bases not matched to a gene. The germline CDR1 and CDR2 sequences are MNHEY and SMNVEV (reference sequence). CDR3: CASSWGQGALEQYF. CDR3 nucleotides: TGTGCCAGCAGTTGGGGACAGGGAGCTCTCGAGCAGTACTTC.

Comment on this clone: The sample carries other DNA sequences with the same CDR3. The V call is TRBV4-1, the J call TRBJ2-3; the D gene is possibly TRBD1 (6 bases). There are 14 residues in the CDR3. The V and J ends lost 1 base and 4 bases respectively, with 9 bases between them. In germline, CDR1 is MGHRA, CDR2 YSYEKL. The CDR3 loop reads CASSQGPGADTQYF. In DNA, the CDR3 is TGCGCCAGCAGCCAAGGGCCAGGGGCAGATACGCAGTATTTT.

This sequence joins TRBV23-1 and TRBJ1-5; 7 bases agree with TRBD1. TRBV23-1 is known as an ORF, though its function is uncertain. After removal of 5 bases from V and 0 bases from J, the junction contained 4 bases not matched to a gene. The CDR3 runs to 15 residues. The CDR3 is CASSGTDNSNQPQHF. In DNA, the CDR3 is TGCGCCAGCAGTGGGACAGACAATAGCAATCAGCCCCAGCATTTT.

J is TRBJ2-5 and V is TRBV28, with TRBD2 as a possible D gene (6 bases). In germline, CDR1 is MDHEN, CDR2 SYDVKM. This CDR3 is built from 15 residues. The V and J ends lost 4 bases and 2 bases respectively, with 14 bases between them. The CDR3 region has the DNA TGTGCCAGCAGTTCCCCTAGCGAGACTCAAGAGACCCAGTACTTC. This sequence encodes CASSSPSETQETQYF.